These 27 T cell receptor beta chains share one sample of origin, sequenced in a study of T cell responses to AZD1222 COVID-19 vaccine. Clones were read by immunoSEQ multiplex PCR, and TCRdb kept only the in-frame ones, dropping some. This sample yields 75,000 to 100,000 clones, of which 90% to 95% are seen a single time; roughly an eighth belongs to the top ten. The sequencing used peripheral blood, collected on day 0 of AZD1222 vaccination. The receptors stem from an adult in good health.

The CDR3 sequence is CASSTGTGGSYNYGYTF. Here the CDR3 DNA reads TGTGCCAGTAGTACCGGGACAGGGGGCTCCTATAACTATGGCTACACCTTC. The chain links TRBV19 to TRBJ1-2, with 12 bases aligning to TRBD1. V gave up 4 bases and J gave up 1 base; unmatched junction bases: 7. This CDR3 has 17 residues. Germline-derived CDR1 and CDR2 are LNHDA and SQIVND (reference sequence).

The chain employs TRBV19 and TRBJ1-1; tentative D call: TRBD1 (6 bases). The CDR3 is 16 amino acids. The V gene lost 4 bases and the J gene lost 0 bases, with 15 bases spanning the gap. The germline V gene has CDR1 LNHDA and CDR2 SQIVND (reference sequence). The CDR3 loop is CASSTPKTGLNTEAFF. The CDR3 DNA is TGTGCCAGTAGTACCCCAAAGACAGGACTGAACACTGAAGCTTTCTTT.

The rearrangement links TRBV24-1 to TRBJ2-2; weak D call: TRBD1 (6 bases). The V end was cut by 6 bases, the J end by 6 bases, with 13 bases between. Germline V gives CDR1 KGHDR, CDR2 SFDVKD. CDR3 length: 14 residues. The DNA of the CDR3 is TGTGCCACCAGTACAGGGTCCCCGGCCGGGGAGCTGTTTTTT. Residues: CATSTGSPAGELFF.

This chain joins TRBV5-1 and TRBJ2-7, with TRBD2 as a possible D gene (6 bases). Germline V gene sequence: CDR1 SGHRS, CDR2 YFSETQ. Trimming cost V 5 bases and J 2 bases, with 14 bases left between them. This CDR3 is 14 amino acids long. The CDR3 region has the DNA TGCGCCAGCAGGGAGGGAAGCCGAACCTACGAGCAGTACTTC. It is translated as CASREGSRTYEQYF.

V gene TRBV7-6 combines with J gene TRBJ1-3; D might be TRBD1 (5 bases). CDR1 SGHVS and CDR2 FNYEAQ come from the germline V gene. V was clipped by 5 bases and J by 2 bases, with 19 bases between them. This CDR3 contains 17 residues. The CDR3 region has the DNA TGTGCCAGCAGCCCCTACCCGCGGAAGGGACCTGGAAACACCATATATTTT. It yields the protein CASSPYPRKGPGNTIYF.

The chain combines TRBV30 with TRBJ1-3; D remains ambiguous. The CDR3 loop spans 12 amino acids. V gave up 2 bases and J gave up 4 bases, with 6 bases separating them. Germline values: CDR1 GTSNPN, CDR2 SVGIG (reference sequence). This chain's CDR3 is CAWSTQGNTIYF. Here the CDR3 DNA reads TGTGCCTGGAGTACTCAGGGAAACACCATATATTTT.

The CDR3 here is CASSLEGVNQPQHF. In DNA form, the CDR3 reads TGTGCCAGCAGTTTAGAAGGGGTAAATCAGCCCCAGCATTTT. The chain employs TRBV27 and TRBJ1-5; the D gene is possibly TRBD1 (5 bases). Germline V gene sequence: CDR1 MNHEY, CDR2 SMNVEV (reference sequence). The CDR3 is 14 residues long. V was pared by 2 bases and J by 4 bases, with 9 bases between.

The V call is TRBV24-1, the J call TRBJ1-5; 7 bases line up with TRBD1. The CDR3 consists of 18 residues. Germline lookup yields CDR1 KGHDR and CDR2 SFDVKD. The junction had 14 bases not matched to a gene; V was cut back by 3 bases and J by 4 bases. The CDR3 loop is CATSDPRTGAAKNQPQHF. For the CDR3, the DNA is TGTGCCACCAGTGATCCCCGAACAGGGGCAGCGAAAAATCAGCCCCAGCATTTT.

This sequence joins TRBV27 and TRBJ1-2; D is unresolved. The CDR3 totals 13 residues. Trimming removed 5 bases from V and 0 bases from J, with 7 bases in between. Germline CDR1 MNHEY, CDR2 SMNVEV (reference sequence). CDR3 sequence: CASSEDPNYGYTF. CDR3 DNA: TGTGCCAGCAGTGAGGACCCTAACTATGGCTACACCTTC.

The CDR3 DNA follows: TGTGCCAGCAGCTCGGCTAACTCCTACGAGCAGTACTTC. As protein: CASSSANSYEQYF. This chain connects TRBV7-9 to TRBJ2-7; D is unclear. The CDR3 spans 13 residues. V lost 4 bases to trimming and J lost 0 bases, with 7 bases between them. Germline V gene lookup returns CDR1 SEHNR and CDR2 FQNEAQ (reference sequence).

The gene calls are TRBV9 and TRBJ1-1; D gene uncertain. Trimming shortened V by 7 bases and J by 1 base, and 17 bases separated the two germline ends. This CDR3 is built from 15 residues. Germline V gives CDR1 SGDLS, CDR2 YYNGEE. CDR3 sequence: CASETVVGGNTEAFF. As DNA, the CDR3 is TGTGCCAGCGAAACGGTTGTCGGTGGGAACACTGAAGCTTTCTTT.

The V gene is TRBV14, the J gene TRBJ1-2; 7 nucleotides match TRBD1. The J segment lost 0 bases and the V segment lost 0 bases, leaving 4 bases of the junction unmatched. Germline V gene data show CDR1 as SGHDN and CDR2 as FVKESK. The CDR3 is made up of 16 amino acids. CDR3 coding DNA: TGTGCCAGCAGCCAAGAGCCAGGGGGGGCTAACTATGGCTACACCTTC. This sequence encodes CASSQEPGGANYGYTF.

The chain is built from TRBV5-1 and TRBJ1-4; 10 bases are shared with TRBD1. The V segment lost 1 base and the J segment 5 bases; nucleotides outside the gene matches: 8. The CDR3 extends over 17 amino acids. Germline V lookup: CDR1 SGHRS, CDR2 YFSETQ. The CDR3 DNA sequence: TGCGCCAGCAGCTTGTATGACAGGGGGCGTGGGAATGAAAAACTGTTTTTT. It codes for CASSLYDRGRGNEKLFF.

For the CDR3, the DNA is TGTGCCAGCAGCCCTGGCGTCGGCCAAGAGACCCAGTACTTC. Residues: CASSPGVGQETQYF. The chain joins TRBV9 to TRBJ2-5; D not certain. Germline lookup yields CDR1 SGDLS and CDR2 YYNGEE. Trimming pared 4 bases from V and 1 base from J, leaving 11 bases between. CDR3 length equals 14 residues. The whole variable domain, remainder taken from reference TRBV9 and TRBJ2-5, is DSGVTQTPKHLITATGQRVTLRCSPRSGDLSVYWYQQSLDQGLQFLIQYYNGEERAKGNILERFSAQQFPDLHSELNLSSLELGDSALYFCASSPGVGQETQYFGPGTRLLVL.

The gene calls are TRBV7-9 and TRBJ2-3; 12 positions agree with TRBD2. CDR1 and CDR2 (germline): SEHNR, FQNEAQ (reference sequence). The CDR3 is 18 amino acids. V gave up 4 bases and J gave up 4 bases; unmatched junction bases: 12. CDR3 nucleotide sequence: TGTGCCAGCAGCTCCATTTTTAGACTAGCGGGAGAATCAGATACGCAGTATTTT. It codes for CASSSIFRLAGESDTQYF.

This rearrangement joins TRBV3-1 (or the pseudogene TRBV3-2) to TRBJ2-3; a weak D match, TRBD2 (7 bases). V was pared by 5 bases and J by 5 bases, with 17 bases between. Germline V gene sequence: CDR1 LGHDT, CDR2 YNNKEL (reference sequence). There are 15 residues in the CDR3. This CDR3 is CASSGGAGVQDTQYF. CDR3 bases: TGTGCCAGCAGCGGGGGGGCGGGAGTTCAAGATACGCAGTATTTT.

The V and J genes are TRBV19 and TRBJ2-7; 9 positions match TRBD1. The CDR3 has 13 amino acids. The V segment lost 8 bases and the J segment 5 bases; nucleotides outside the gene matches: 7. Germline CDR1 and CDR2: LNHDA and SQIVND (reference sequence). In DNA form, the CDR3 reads TGTGCCAGTGGGACAGGGACGATCAACGAGCAGTACTTC. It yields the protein CASGTGTINEQYF.

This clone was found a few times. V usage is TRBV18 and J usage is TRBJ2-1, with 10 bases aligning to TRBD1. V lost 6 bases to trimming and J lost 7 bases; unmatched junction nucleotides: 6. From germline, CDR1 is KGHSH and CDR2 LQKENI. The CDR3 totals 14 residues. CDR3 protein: CASSPGTGENEQFF. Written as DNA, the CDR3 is TGTGCCAGCTCGCCCGGGACAGGGGAAAATGAGCAGTTCTTC.

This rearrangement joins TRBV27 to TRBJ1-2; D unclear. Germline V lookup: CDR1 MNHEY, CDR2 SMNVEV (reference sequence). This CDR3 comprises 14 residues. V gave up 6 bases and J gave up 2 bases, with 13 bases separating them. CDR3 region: CASRSVSQNYGYTF. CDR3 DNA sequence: TGTGCCAGCAGGTCGGTCAGCCAAAACTATGGCTACACCTTC.

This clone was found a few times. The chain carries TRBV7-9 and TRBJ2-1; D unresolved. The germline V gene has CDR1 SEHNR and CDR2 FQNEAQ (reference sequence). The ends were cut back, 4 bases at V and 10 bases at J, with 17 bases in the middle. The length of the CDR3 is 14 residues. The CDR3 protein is CASSYETKLREQFF. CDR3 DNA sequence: TGTGCCAGCAGCTACGAAACTAAACTCAGGGAGCAGTTCTTC.

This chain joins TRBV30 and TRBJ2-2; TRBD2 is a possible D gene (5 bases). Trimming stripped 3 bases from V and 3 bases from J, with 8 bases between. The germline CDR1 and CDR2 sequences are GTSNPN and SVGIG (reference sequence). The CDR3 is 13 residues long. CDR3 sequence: CAWRDSYTGELFF. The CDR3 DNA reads TGTGCCTGGAGGGACTCCTACACCGGGGAGCTGTTTTTT.

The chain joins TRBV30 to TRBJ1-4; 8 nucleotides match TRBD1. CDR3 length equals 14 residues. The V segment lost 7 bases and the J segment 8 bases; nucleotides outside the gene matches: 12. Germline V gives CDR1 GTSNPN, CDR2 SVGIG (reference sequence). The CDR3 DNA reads TGTGCCTTGGAGGGAGGACAGGGATCCGAAAAACTGTTTTTT. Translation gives CALEGGQGSEKLFF.

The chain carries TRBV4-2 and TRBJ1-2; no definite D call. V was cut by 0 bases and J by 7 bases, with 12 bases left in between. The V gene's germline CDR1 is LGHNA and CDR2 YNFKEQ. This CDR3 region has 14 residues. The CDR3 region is CASSQDYWGGGYTF. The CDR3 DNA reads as TGTGCCAGCAGCCAAGATTATTGGGGTGGTGGCTACACCTTC.

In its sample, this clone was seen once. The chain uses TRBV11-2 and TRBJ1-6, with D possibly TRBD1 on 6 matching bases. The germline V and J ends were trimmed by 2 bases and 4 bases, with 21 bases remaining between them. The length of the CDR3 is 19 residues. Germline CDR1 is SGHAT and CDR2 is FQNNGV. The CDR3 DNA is TGTGCCAGCAGCTTACGTAATAATGGTAGGGGGTCTTATAATTCACCCCTCCACTTT. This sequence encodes CASSLRNNGRGSYNSPLHF.

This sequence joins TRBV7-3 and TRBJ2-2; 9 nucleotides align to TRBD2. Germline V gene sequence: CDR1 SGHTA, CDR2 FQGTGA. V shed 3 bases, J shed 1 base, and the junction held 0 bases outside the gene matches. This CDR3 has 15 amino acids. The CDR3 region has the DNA TGTGCCAGCAGCTTTAGCGGGGGGAACACCGGGGAGCTGTTTTTT. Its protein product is CASSFSGGNTGELFF.

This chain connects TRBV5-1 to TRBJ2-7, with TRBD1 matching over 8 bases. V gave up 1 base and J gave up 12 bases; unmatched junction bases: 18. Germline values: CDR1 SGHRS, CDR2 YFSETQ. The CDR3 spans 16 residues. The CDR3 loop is CASSLTLDRGRGETYF. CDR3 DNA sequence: TGCGCCAGCAGCTTGACATTAGACAGGGGCAGAGGGGAGACGTACTTC.

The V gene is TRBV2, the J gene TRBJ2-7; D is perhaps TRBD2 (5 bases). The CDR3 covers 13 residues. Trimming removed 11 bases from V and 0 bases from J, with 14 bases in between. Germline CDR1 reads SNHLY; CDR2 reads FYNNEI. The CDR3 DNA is TGTGCCGGCACGGACGGGAACTCCTACGAGCAGTACTTC. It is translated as CAGTDGNSYEQYF.